What follows are 2 T cell receptor beta chains derived from one specimen sequenced in a study of T cell repertoires in cytomegalovirus infection. TCRdb itself ran the reads through MiXCR, one entry per CDR3 protein. The data show approximately 630,000 distinct CDR3 sequences, with 20% to 25% seen just once and around 8% held by the top ten. Sequencing was done on a sample of CD8+ T cells from PBMCs. The receptors shown here come from a human donor in good health (CMV status not recorded). Some clones in this sample may be carry-over from other donors' samples.

Comments on this clonotype: A much larger clonotype is one base distant, so this may be a read error. The conserved closing phenylalanine or tryptophan is absent in this CDR3, likely reflecting a read error. V and J are TRBV11-1 and TRBJ1-6; 8 bases are a match to TRBD1. The CDR3 is 14 amino acids. The V gene end was trimmed by 5 bases and the J gene end by 13 bases; junction bases not matched to a gene: 10. CDR1 and CDR2 from the germline V gene are SGHAT and FQDESV (reference sequence). The CDR3: CASSRGQEDPPLHL. CDR3 DNA sequence: TGTGCCAGCAGCCGGGGACAGGAAGACCCCCCCCTCCACCTT.

This clonotype appeared many times. The chain joins TRBV28 to TRBJ2-7, with D possibly TRBD1 on 6 matching bases. Between the trimmed V and J ends, which lost 1 base and 0 bases, there was a span of 10 bases. There are 15 residues in the CDR3. Germline CDR1 MDHEN, CDR2 SYDVKM. CDR3: CASSLSRGSSYEQYV. The DNA for the CDR3 is TGTGCCAGCAGTTTATCCAGGGGAAGCTCCTACGAGCAGTACGTC.